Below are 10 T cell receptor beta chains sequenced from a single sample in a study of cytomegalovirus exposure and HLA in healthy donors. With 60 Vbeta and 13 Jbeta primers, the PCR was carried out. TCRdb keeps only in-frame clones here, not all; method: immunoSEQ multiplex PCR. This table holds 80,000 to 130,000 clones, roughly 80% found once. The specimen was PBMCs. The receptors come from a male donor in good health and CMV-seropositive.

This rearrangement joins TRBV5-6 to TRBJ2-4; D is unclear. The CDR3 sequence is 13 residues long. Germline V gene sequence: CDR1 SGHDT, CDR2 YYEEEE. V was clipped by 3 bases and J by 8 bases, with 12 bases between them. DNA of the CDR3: TGTGCCAGCAGCTCCTATGGTTCTGACATTCAGTACTTC. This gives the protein CASSSYGSDIQYF.

DNA for the CDR3: TGTGCCTGGGAAAACTGGGGGGTCCAAGGGGAAAAACTGTTTTTT. Protein sequence: CAWENWGVQGEKLFF. This chain links TRBV30 with TRBJ1-4; tentative D call: TRBD1 (5 bases). The V gene lost 5 bases and the J gene lost 8 bases, with 21 bases spanning the gap. The CDR3 has 15 amino acids. Germline-derived CDR1 and CDR2 are GTSNPN and SVGIG (reference sequence).

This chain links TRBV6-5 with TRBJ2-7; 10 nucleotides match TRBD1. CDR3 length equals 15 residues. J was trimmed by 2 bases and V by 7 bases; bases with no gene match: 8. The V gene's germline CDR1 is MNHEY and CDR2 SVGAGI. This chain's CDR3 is CASTFLGQGAYEQYF. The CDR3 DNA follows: TGTGCCAGCACCTTTCTAGGACAGGGGGCCTACGAGCAGTACTTC.

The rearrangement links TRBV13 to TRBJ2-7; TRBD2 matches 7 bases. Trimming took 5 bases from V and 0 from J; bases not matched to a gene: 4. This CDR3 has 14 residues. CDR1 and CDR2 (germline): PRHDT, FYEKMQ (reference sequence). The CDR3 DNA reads TGTGCCAGCAGCCCCGGGGAGGGCTCCTACGAGCAGTACTTC. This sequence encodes CASSPGEGSYEQYF.

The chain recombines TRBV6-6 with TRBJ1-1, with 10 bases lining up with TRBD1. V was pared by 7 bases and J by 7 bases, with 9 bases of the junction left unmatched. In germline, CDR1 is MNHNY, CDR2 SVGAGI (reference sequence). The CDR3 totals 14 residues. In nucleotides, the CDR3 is TGTGCCAGCAACCCCGGGACAGGGGCCTGTGAAGCTTTCTTT. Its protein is CASNPGTGACEAFF.

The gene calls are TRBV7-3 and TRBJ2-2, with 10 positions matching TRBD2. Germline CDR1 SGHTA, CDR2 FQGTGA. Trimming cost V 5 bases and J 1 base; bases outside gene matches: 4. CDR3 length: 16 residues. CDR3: CASSPRTSGNTGELFF. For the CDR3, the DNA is TGTGCCAGCAGCCCACGGACTAGCGGGAACACCGGGGAGCTGTTTTTT.

CDR3 sequence (DNA): TGTGCCAGCAGCTTGGGGGTACAGGGGCGGAACACTGAAGCTTTCTTT. Protein product: CASSLGVQGRNTEAFF. The chain joins TRBV11-3 to TRBJ1-1; the match to TRBD1 covers 7 bases. The CDR3 extends over 16 amino acids. With 3 bases clipped from V and 1 base from J, the junction kept 8 bases outside the gene matches. Germline-derived CDR1 and CDR2 are SGHNT and YENEEA.

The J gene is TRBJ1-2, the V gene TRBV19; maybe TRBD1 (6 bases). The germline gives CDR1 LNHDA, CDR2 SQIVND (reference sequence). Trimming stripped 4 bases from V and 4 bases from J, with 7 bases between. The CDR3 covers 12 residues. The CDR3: CASSKDSYGYTF. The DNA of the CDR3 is TGTGCCAGTAGTAAGGACAGCTATGGCTACACCTTC.

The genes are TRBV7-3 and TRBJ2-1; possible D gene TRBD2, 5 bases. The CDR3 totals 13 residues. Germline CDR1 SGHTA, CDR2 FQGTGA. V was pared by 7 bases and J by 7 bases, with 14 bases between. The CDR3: CASTSGTANEQFF. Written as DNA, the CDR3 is TGTGCCAGCACCTCGGGAACAGCGAATGAGCAGTTCTTC.

The CDR3 protein is CASSQVGRGEKLFF. The CDR3 DNA follows: TGCGCCAGCAGCCAAGTAGGTAGGGGTGAAAAACTGTTTTTT. The gene calls are TRBV4-1 and TRBJ1-4; possibly TRBD1 for D (5 bases). This CDR3 comprises 14 residues. Deletions cut 1 base from V and 7 bases from J, with 10 bases between. Germline loops: CDR1 MGHRA, CDR2 YSYEKL.